This T cell receptor (beta chain) emerged from a study of control samples from healthy donors and cancer patients. The protocol was immunoSEQ multiplex PCR, while the TCRdb copy is restricted to in-frame clones and leaves out a portion. The table lists 100,000 to 150,000 clones, roughly 92% of them singletons. In this sample, this clone turned up a few times. Germline CDR1 MNHEY, CDR2 SVGAGI. With 6 bases removed from V and 3 bases from J, the gap between germline ends came to 11 bases. This CDR3 has 13 residues. Sequencing was performed on blood. The TCR originated in a man aged 18 to 29 in good health. This chain joins TRBV6-5 and TRBJ1-2; D is ambiguous. This CDR3 reads CASSLQDYYGYTF. Here the CDR3 DNA reads TGTGCCAGCAGCCTCCAGGACTACTATGGCTACACCTTC.